This record concerns one T cell receptor beta chain sequence. Its antigen specificity is not known. Base qualities are missing; no much larger clone stands one base away. CD8 naive samples were obtained by positive selection for CCR7 among CD45RO-negative cells, yielding a CD45RA+CCR7+ population from which TemRA cells were excluded. The donors were healthy, HIV-negative adults who had no recently reported acute infections or vaccinations. All donors were Caucasian adults living in Nashville, Tennessee, USA. Blood was collected by leukapheresis, and PBMCs were isolated by Ficoll-Histopaque density gradient centrifugation and then cryopreserved in liquid nitrogen vapor phase. Purity and quantity of every magnetically sorted T cell population were checked by analytical flow cytometry. Genomic DNA was isolated from every sorted fraction and measured by UV absorbance on a Nanodrop 2000c. The source of the sample is a study of shared clonotypes between healthy human individuals (dated by TCRdb to about 2020). General notes on the study: Two women and a few men aged 18 to 49 years were included in the cohort. For each donor, three plates each were used for CD4 naive and CD4 memory, two plates were used for CD8 naive, and one plate was used for CD8 memory. The study deeply sequenced blood TCR repertoires of about 5 healthy adults to estimate repertoire size and the extent of clonotype sharing between individuals. Different laboratories and diverse techniques were used to prepare libraries and sequence TCR repertoires, to increase sequencing depth and limit assay-specific biases. Between about 0.94 and 8.9 billion PBMCs per donor were obtained by leukapheresis.

Broad study findings and their caveats: Compared with non-shared clonotypes, the clonotypes found in all four sorted-subset donors had higher generation probabilities. Because the study included a small number of donors, the genetic and exposure-history diversity represented was limited. Incomplete sequencing was indicated by rarefaction of sorted-subset datasets, despite the large sequencing depth. When a handful of donors were compared, the shared fraction of clonotypes was around 5% for naive CD4, 3.5% to 4% for naive CD8, roughly 2.5% for memory CD4, and 0.3% to 0.5% for memory CD8. Pairwise subsampling indicated that sequencing depth was expected to affect the degree of clonotype sharing among donors. Sampling was restricted to blood, and TCR repertoires in tissue are likely to differ from TCR repertoires in blood. Larger estimated clonotype richness was generally found for naive subsets than for memory subsets.

TCR CDR3 regions were amplified from genomic DNA by multiplex PCR using the deep immunoSEQ assay. Extracted genomic DNA from each cell subset was spread evenly across all wells of several immunoSEQ 96-well plates, with each plate serving as a replicate. Each replicate PCR for sorted subsets received 200 ng genomic DNA, equal to 30,000 or so T cell genomes. Purified libraries were quantified with a Qubit 3.0 fluorometer, sized on a Bioanalyzer 2100, and re-quantified with the KAPA Library Quantification kit. A separate single-read 150-cycle Illumina NextSeq 550 flow cell was used to sequence each immunoSEQ 96-well plate. In the paper's pipeline: Because only junctional sequences without quality scores were contained in the immunoSEQ output, filtering matching that applied to full-length reads could not be performed. Sequences were annotated with PyIR, a Python wrapper for IgBLAST v1.9, using IMGT germline references to assign V/J genes and CDR3. Any read was removed if the V/J assignment was weak (E-value above 1e-6), the CDR3 was missing, or the read contained stop codons, out-of-frame junctions, or ambiguous translated residues. A V3J clonotype was defined by an identical inferred V gene, J gene, and CDR3 amino acid sequence. The percentage overlap between two repertoires was calculated by dividing the number of shared unique clonotypes by the size of the smaller repertoire. Repertoire richness was assessed with RTK rarefaction, the Chao1 estimator, and Recon v2.1 estimates of unobserved clonotypes. For all TCRbeta clonotypes obtained by the gDNA method from several donors, generation probabilities were computed with OLGA. This immuneACCESS table, as held by TCRdb, lists in-frame sequences with V and J called but not all clones. Of the missing ones, under half trace to an unresolved V gene in checked studies; the others have no known cause. V and J calls and clone size follow that table, whereas D and trimming were derived from the DNA. This sample has under 600,000 clones in its table, and roughly 98% of those were observed once. The ten top clones hold around 0.3% of the sample.

Including cysteine and phenylalanine, the CDR3 has 13 amino acids. The entry retains the CDR3 DNA only, 39 bases that are in frame from base 1. CDR1 and CDR2, looked up from the germline V gene (reference sequence), are PRHDT and FYEKMQ. V is pared back by 5 bases and J by 4 bases, with 8 bases lying between the germline termini. The sequenced sample was naive CD8+ T cells sorted from blood. Per the publication, the cell subset or site label means: CD45RA+CCR7+. This receptor chain uses TRBV13 and TRBJ2-2; the D gene cannot be named for sure. This TCR was sampled from a man aged 25-45 years in good health. The DNA sequence reads TGTGCCAGCAGCCCCCGGCCCACCGGGGAGCTGTTTTTT. Translation gives CASSPRPTGELFF.